This T cell receptor (beta chain) came from a study of cytomegalovirus exposure and HLA in healthy donors (dated by TCRdb to about 2017). Context from the whole study: An earlier analysis of several hundred of the donors reported 250 to 300 Gb of sequence data and around 110 million unique TCR beta sequences from around 200 million T cells. Roughly 300 gigabases of sequencing data and approximately 92 million unique TCR sequences made up an early release that covered under 750 HLA-typed donors. Of the roughly 390 genotyped donors, approximately 80% were placed in the genetic ancestry cluster associated with self-reported Caucasian donors. The aim of the study was to test whether cataloging public T cell receptors could identify signatures of past pathogen exposure. The study used immunosequencing to profile the T cell repertoires of some 600 subjects and linked those repertoires to cytomegalovirus serostatus. In addition to the first cohort of roughly 670 subjects, a separate validation cohort of 130 or so different subjects was used. To predict cytomegalovirus infection status, the study combined high-throughput TCR immunosequencing, statistical association of individual TCRs with disease status, and machine learning. A later analysis re-examined previously published TCR beta repertoires from several hundred donors and added high-resolution HLA genotyping to investigate patterns of TCR occurrence. In the later analysis, no new phenotypic data were used to find candidate immune exposures; instead, reliance was placed on TCR beta sequences and their occurrence across donors. In an earlier analysis of 500 to 650 of the donors, high-throughput TCR beta sequencing was used to judge whether each TCR beta V gene segment behaved as functional or pseudogenic. Donor age, sex, ethnicity and CMV serostatus were compiled alongside the repertoire data. Genome-wide SNP genotypes for about 65% of the roughly 670 donors were used in a later genetic analysis, which treated that subset as a discovery cohort. Every discovery cohort repertoire had been produced on one sequencing platform. Class I and class II HLA loci were covered by the typing at four-digit resolution. The number of typed donors differed by locus: 629-630 for A, B, C, DRB1 and DQB1; some 500 for DQA1; some 610 for DPA1; and around 470 for DPB1. Because of strong linkage in the cohort, five DR-DQ haplotypes were treated as single units for association and clustering. On average, about 240,000 unique TCR beta nucleotide sequences were sequenced per donor among a few hundred genotyped donors of the cohort, with 15% to 20% of those sequences being non-productive.

The cohort was made up of 500 to 850 healthy bone marrow donors. Cohort members were all nominally healthy when sampled, although unrecorded immune exposures were likely present. The donor was CMV seropositive and belonged to the group of 250 to 300 seropositive cohort members. Each donor provided a peripheral blood sample, and peripheral blood mononuclear cells were used for TCR beta sequencing. Genomic DNA extraction from the blood cell samples was performed with the Qiagen DNeasy Blood Extraction Kit. The CDR3 contains 14 residues, cysteine and phenylalanine counted. The sequence is cut down to CDR3 DNA, 42 bases in frame from base 1. Per the germline V gene (reference sequence), MNHEY is the CDR1 and SMNVEV is the CDR2. V lost 6 bases and J lost 1 base; the stretch between them is 12 bases long. In regard to this clone: Its antigen remains unidentified. The sample holds no much larger clone one base away, and base qualities are not on file.

Library generation was performed with the immunoSEQ multiplex PCR assay. For the multiplex PCR, a mixture combining 60 forward primers for TCR Vbeta segments and 13 reverse primers for TCR Jbeta segments was used. A multiplex PCR assay on genomic DNA amplified the CDR3 region of rearranged TCR beta genes. The amplified TCR beta libraries were sequenced on the Illumina HiSeq System as 87-base-pair reads. From the authors' description of their analysis: In a later analysis, tens of millions of unique TCR beta chains were counted across the 690 or so repertoires, and about 9.9 million of these chains were shared by at least two donors. Raw reads were error-corrected and collapsed into unique sequences by a nearest-neighbor algorithm in which closely related sequences were merged to remove PCR and sequencing errors. To assign V, D and J gene segments, CDR3 sequences were aligned to IMGT reference sequences. Each retained sequence needed at least a six-nucleotide match to both a V gene segment and a J gene segment. Rearrangements were called productive when the CDR3 lacked stop codons and stayed in frame with V and J; all others were non-productive. Following IMGT convention, CDR3 was defined as the stretch from the second conserved V-encoded cysteine to the conserved J-encoded phenylalanine. Sequences without an unambiguous match to a single V gene segment were excluded from the earlier analysis of approximately 600 of the donors. In an earlier analysis of 587 of the donors, a V segment was called functional when productive rearrangements were above 56.7%, and segregating when the standard deviation between donors exceeded 5%. To diagnose cytomegalovirus status from the catalog of TCR beta chain sequences, a statistical classification framework was built. In a later analysis, TCR nucleotide sequences were compared against IMGT/GENE-DB human TR gene sequences so that V and J genes could be assigned. In a later analysis, CDR3 sequences and most-parsimonious VDJ recombination scenarios were assigned using the TCRdist pipeline. In a later analysis, each TCR beta chain was defined by its CDR3 amino acid sequence together with its V-gene family, and reads lacking a unique V-gene family were excluded. As a way to deal with suspected cross-contamination and a sequencing artifact, a later analysis dropped hundreds of nucleotide sequences that were highly shared and had low generation probability. A later analysis calculated a clonal expansion index for each public chain from normalized within-repertoire ranks of inferred template counts. Generation probabilities in a later analysis came from a VDJ recombination model fitted to out-of-frame rearrangements, and those results were checked against IGoR. A later analysis scored TCR-TCR, TCR-HLA and TCR-CMV co-occurrence with hypergeometric tests, applying a repertoire-size bias correction to TCR pairs. False discovery rates were estimated in a later analysis by permuting HLA or CMV assignments 20 times. In a later analysis, co-occurring TCRs were grouped with DBSCAN, and TCRdist sequence similarity was added when clustering was performed within HLA-allele-positive subsets. Repertoires with fewer than 30,000 or more than 120,000 public chains were left out of co-occurrence clustering, as were a handful of repertoires with anomalous nucleotide sharing. Sourced from immuneACCESS, this table was stored by TCRdb with only in-frame sequences that have V and J called. A share of the clones is absent; for the studies checked, an unresolved V gene accounts for under half, and the remainder has no known explanation. That table supplies the V and J calls and clone size; D and trimming were determined from the DNA. The sample table contains roughly 100,000 clones; only one count was recorded for 75% of them. The biggest ten clones account for roughly 3% of the sample.

What the authors observed across the whole study: Specific HLA alleles were associated with 16,951 TCR beta sequences at a false discovery rate of 0.05 in a later analysis. The only immune exposure information available for the cohort was CMV serostatus. A few of the identified cytomegalovirus-associated TCR beta chains were confirmed in vitro to be specific for cytomegalovirus antigens. This cohort had only TCR beta chains sequenced, and the lack of alpha or paired-chain data limited which features could be detected. The sequencing pipeline was judged likely to have produced a cluster of highly shared sequence variants as a technical artifact. It was suggested by the authors that the approach could potentially be generalized to other disease states and immunological phenotypes. A later analysis found that HLA-associated TCR beta chains were more clonally expanded and had lower generation probabilities than equally common non-associated chains. A total of 150 to 200 TCR beta chains were listed by the study as associated with cytomegalovirus. A later genetic analysis reported fewer N-insertions in productive TCRs among donors in an Asian-associated ancestry cluster than the roughly 700-donor mean. In both the original and validation cohorts, the classifier was reported to diagnose cytomegalovirus status with high specificity and sensitivity. The presence/absence analyses assumed that sequencing depth was roughly uniform across donors, and that assumption may not be true. In a later analysis, most CMV-associated TCR beta chains were found to appear HLA-restricted, with HLA associations seemingly driven largely by CMV exposure. Some IMGT-functional V segments, including TRBV6-2 and TRBV6-3, could not be told apart with the 87-base-pair reads, so those segments were excluded. Most TCR sequences were observed very rarely across donors, whereas some public TCRs were present in many individuals. In an earlier analysis of some 540 of the donors, most TCR beta V segments appeared in productive rearrangements about 90% or about 30% of the time, broadly matching IMGT annotations. Strong co-occurrence of HLA alleles, especially DR and DQ, made assigning TCR associations to individual alleles difficult. A further reported finding was that TCR beta sequences accurately predicted the HLA-A and HLA-B alleles for most subjects in the first cohort. Linkage disequilibrium might explain the correlated functional status among segregating V segments, but an unknown experimental factor could not be ruled out. An association between a missense DCLRE1C variant and V-gene and J-gene trimming of TCR beta chains was found in a later genetic analysis and replicated in an independent cohort. Because counts were too low, seventeen rarely observed V segments, including chromosome 9 orphons, were left out of the earlier analysis of approximately 500 of the donors. Several of the top co-occurrence clusters appeared to be linked to parvovirus B19, influenza, CMV and Epstein-Barr virus, according to a later analysis. Because some donors lacked HLA typing at each locus, the association tests relied only on the typed subset. A later analysis found that TCR association rates varied across HLA loci, with DRB1 alleles showing the most associated TCRs and HLA-C alleles the fewest.

The receptor's source is a male donor in good health and CMV-seropositive. The sequence is built from TRBV27 and TRBJ2-5, and perhaps TRBD2 as D gene, on 6 matching bases. The specimen was PBMCs. The CDR3 protein sequence reads: CASSLRGIQETQYF. The DNA is TGTGCCAGCAGCCTGCGGGGAATCCAAGAGACCCAGTACTTC.